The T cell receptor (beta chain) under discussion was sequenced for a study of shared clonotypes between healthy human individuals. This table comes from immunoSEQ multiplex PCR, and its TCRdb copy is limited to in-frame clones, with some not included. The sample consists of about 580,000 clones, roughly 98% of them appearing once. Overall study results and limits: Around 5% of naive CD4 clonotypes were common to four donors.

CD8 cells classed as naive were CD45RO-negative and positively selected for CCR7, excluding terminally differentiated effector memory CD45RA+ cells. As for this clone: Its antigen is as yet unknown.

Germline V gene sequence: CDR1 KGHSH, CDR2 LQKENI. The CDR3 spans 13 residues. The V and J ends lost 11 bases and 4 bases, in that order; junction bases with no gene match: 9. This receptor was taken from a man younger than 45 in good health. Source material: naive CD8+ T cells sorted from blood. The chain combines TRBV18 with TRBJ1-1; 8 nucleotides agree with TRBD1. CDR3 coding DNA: TGTGCCGGCGTTGGAACAGGGGGCACTGAAGCTTTCTTT. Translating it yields CAGVGTGGTEAFF.